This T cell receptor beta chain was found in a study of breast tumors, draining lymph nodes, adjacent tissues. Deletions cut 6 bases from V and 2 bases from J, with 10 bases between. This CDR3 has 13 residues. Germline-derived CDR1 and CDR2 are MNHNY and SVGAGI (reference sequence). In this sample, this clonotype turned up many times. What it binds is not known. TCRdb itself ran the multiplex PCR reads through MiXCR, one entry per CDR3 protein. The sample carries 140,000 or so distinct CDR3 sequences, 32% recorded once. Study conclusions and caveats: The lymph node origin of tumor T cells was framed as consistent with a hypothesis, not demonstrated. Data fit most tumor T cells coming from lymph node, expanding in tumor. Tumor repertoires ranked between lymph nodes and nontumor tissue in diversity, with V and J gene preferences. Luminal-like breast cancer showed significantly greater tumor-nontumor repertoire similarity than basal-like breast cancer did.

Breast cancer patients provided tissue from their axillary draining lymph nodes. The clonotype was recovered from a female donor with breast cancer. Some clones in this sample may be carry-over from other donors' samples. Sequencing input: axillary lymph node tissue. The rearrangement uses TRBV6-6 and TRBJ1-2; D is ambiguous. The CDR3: CASRDRKNYGYTF. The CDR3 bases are TGTGCCAGCAGGGACCGAAAAAACTATGGCTACACCTTC.